One sample yielded the 24 T cell receptor beta chains listed below, sequenced in a study of T cells in Graves' hyperthyroidism and ophthalmopathy. RNA transcripts were the template for amplifying TCR beta CDR3 regions. The TCR CDR3 first-round RT-PCR relied on the HTBI primer set. One entry per CDR3 protein, called by TCRdb with MiXCR from the multiplex PCR reads. The table has more than 350,000 distinct CDR3 sequences, more than 12% seen once. Sequenced sample: blood. All receptors derive from a woman in her 30s with Graves' ophthalmopathy.

This clonotype was seen a handful of times. This chain links TRBV11-2 with TRBJ2-1; the match to TRBD2 covers 11 bases. This CDR3 has 19 residues. The ends lost 0 bases at V and 0 bases at J; junction bases unmatched: 7. Germline assignment: CDR1 SGHAT and CDR2 FQNNGV. CDR3 sequence reads: CASSLDPGLAVFSYNEQFF. CDR3 sequence (DNA): TGTGCCAGCAGCTTAGATCCGGGACTAGCGGTTTTCTCCTACAATGAGCAGTTCTTC.

This clonotype was picked up a small number of times. The V and J genes are TRBV5-6 and TRBJ2-5, with D maybe TRBD2 (6 bases). V lost 4 bases and J lost 1, with 17 bases in between. From germline, CDR1 is SGHDT and CDR2 YYEEEE. The CDR3 covers 16 residues. CDR3 amino acids: CASSPGPGETQETQYF. In DNA, the CDR3 is TGTGCCAGCAGCCCTGGGCCGGGGGAAACCCAAGAGACCCAGTACTTC.

At least ten counts were recorded for this clonotype. The CDR3 DNA reads TGTGCCAGCAAGCTAGCGGGAGGTAGCACAGATACGCAGTATTTT. This encodes CASKLAGGSTDTQYF. The chain recombines TRBV6-2 or TRBV6-3 with TRBJ2-3; 11 bases align to TRBD2. Looked up from germline, CDR1 is MNHEY and CDR2 is SVGEGT. The CDR3 covers 15 residues. V lost 7 bases to trimming and J lost 0 bases; unmatched junction nucleotides: 3.

The sample holds many counts of this clonotype. The chain recombines TRBV12-3 or TRBV12-4 with TRBJ2-5; D gene unclear. V shed 2 bases and J shed 7 bases, with 8 bases lying between them. The CDR3 is 12 residues long. The DNA of the CDR3 is TGTGCCAGCAGTTTAACGCTGGGGACCCAGTACTTC. The encoded protein is CASSLTLGTQYF.

The chain carries TRBV28 and TRBJ2-5; 9 nucleotides agree with TRBD2. This CDR3 contains 19 residues. After removal of 6 bases from V and 4 bases from J, the junction contained 21 bases not matched to a gene. CDR1 MDHEN and CDR2 SYDVKM come from the germline V gene. The CDR3 spells CASRPHRGRALVSPETQYF. CDR3 coding DNA: TGTGCCAGCAGACCGCATCGCGGGAGGGCCCTCGTTTCCCCAGAGACCCAGTACTTC. Using reference TRBV28 and TRBJ2-5 for the parts outside the CDR3, the full variable domain is DVKVTQSSRYLVKRTGEKVFLECVQDMDHENMFWYRQDPGLGLRLIYFSYDVKMKEKGDIPEGYSVSREKKERFSLILESASTNQTSMYLCASRPHRGRALVSPETQYFGPGTRLLVL.

With regard to this clonotype: This may arise from a read error, as a much more abundant clone is one base away. Because it lacks the conserved phenylalanine or tryptophan at the end, this CDR3 is likely a read error. CDR3 amino acids: CASSDGLRETQYL. CDR3 DNA sequence: TGTGCCAGCAGTGACGGATTACGGGAGACCCAGTACCTC. The chain uses TRBV25-1 and TRBJ2-5; D remains unclear. Trimming removed 3 bases from V and 5 bases from J, with 10 bases in between. The CDR3 is 13 residues long. Per the germline V gene, CDR1 is MGHDK and CDR2 is SYGVNS.

This clonotype showed up many times. V and J are TRBV3-1 and TRBJ2-7; 8 bases agree with TRBD2. The V gene's germline CDR1 is LGHDT and CDR2 YNNKEL (reference sequence). With V trimmed by 4 bases and J by 2 bases, 4 bases remained unmatched. This CDR3 region has 14 residues. The CDR3 loop is CASSPQTSAYEQYF. The CDR3 DNA is TGTGCCAGCAGCCCCCAGACTAGCGCCTACGAGCAGTACTTC.

This clonotype was found many times. The chain couples TRBV7-9 to TRBJ2-2; possible D gene TRBD2, 6 bases. The germline V gene has CDR1 SEHNR and CDR2 FQNEAQ (reference sequence). V lost 5 bases and J lost 3, with 13 bases in between. The CDR3 runs 15 residues. As DNA, the CDR3 is TGTGCCAGCAGCCCAGCGGGCCCGGACACCGGGGAGCTGTTTTTT. The encoded protein is CASSPAGPDTGELFF.

Only a few counts were recorded for this clonotype. The chain employs TRBV27 and TRBJ1-5, with 9 bases identical to TRBD1. CDR1 is MNHEY and CDR2 is SMNVEV in the germline V gene (reference sequence). CDR3 length equals 16 residues. V gave up 5 bases and J gave up 6 bases; unmatched junction bases: 11. The DNA for the CDR3 is TGTGCCAGCAGTCCCGTGGGGACAGGGCTCGGTCAGCCCCAGCATTTT. Encoded protein: CASSPVGTGLGQPQHF.

The gene calls are TRBV29-1 and TRBJ1-4; 7 bases fit TRBD1. The length of the CDR3 is 13 residues. V lost 6 bases, J lost 5 bases, and 6 bases stayed unmatched. Per the germline V gene, CDR1 is SQVTM and CDR2 is ANQGSEA. In DNA, the CDR3 is TGCAGCGTAGGGGGACAGCTAAATGAAAAACTGTTTTTT. It specifies CSVGGQLNEKLFF.

This clonotype was seen at least ten times. This chain joins TRBV5-5 and TRBJ2-7, with unresolved D. V was clipped by 7 bases and J by 2 bases, with 28 bases between them. Per germline, CDR1 SGHKS and CDR2 YYEKEE (reference sequence). The CDR3 extends over 18 amino acids. The CDR3 nucleotides are TGTGCCAGCTCAATAGTCCCCGACGGGCAGTCGATGACCTACGAGCAGTACTTC. Protein: CASSIVPDGQSMTYEQYF. Full variable domain (remainder filled in from reference TRBV5-5 and TRBJ2-7): DAGVTQSPTHLIKTRGQQVTLRCSPISGHKSVSWYQQVLGQGPQFIFQYYEKEERGRGNFPDRFSARQFPNYSSELNVNALLLGDSALYLCASSIVPDGQSMTYEQYFGPGTRLTVT.

Ten or more counts support this clonotype. This chain links TRBV2 with TRBJ1-2; TRBD1 might be the D (5 bases). Germline V gives CDR1 SNHLY, CDR2 FYNNEI. CDR3 length equals 12 residues. The V gene lost 5 bases and the J gene lost 6 bases, with 10 bases spanning the gap. The CDR3: CASSRDGDGYTF. CDR3 in DNA: TGTGCCAGCAGTAGGGACGGCGATGGCTACACCTTC.

This clonotype was detected a few times. The CDR3 spells CASRGTGPYNEQFF. The DNA of the CDR3 is TGTGCCAGCAGGGGGACAGGGCCCTACAATGAGCAGTTCTTC. The V call is TRBV6-1, the J call TRBJ2-1, with 9 bases that match TRBD1. J lost 2 bases, V lost 6 bases, and 2 bases had no gene match. CDR1 is MNHNS, CDR2 SASEGT, per germline. The CDR3 is made up of 14 amino acids.

The rearrangement uses TRBV5-1 and TRBJ2-7; tentative D call: TRBD2 (5 bases). Germline V gives CDR1 SGHRS, CDR2 YFSETQ. Trimming took off 0 bases at V and 2 bases at J, with 12 bases between the two ends. This CDR3 region has 15 residues. The CDR3 DNA sequence: TGCGCCAGCAGCTTGGACCCGGGATCCACCTACGAGCAGTACTTC. The encoded protein is CASSLDPGSTYEQYF.

This clonotype was seen more than once but under ten times. V gene TRBV4-2 combines with J gene TRBJ1-3; D possibly corresponds to TRBD1 (6 bases). Trimming removed 0 bases from V and 5 bases from J, with 17 bases in between. Germline V gene sequence: CDR1 LGHNA, CDR2 YNFKEQ. The CDR3 runs to 17 residues. The CDR3 region is CASSQDISGGRRNTIYF. The CDR3 bases are TGTGCCAGCAGCCAAGATATTTCCGGGGGGCGAAGAAACACCATATATTTT.

This clonotype was found many times. The V call is TRBV20-1, the J call TRBJ2-7; 12 positions agree with TRBD2. Germline V lookup: CDR1 DFQATT, CDR2 SNEGSKA (reference sequence). Unmatched junction bases numbered 15, after V lost 2 bases and J lost 4 bases. The CDR3 contains 18 residues. The CDR3 nucleotides are TGCAGTGCTAGACCCACCACGCGACTAGCGGGGGACCAATACGAGCAGTACTTC. The encoded protein is CSARPTTRLAGDQYEQYF.

This clonotype was seen many times. CDR3 DNA: TGTGCCAGCAGTCCCGGGACAGATTCGAAGGGCTACACCTTC. It is translated as CASSPGTDSKGYTF. This chain links TRBV6-1 with TRBJ1-2; 7 bases agree with TRBD1. CDR1 and CDR2 from the germline V gene are MNHNS and SASEGT. Trimming cost V 5 bases and J 8 bases; bases outside gene matches: 11. CDR3 length: 14 amino acids.

This clonotype was picked up many times. The chain is built from TRBV18 and TRBJ2-7; 7 nucleotides agree with TRBD1. Germline CDR1 and CDR2: KGHSH and LQKENI. The J segment lost 6 bases and the V segment lost 0 bases, leaving 5 bases of the junction unmatched. The CDR3 totals 14 residues. CDR3 in amino acids: CASSPPTGLGEQYF. As DNA, the CDR3 is TGTGCCAGCTCACCACCGACAGGGCTCGGCGAGCAGTACTTC.

With respect to this clonotype: This may arise from a read error, as a much more abundant clone is one base away. This chain joins TRBV6-1 and TRBJ2-5, with 11 bases fitting TRBD2. The V gene's germline CDR1 is MNHNS and CDR2 SASEGT. The CDR3 is 15 amino acids. In DNA, the CDR3 is TGTGCCAGCAGTGAGACTAGCGGGGTCGGGGAGATCCAGTACTTC. This gives the protein CASSETSGVGEIQYF.

This clonotype was seen at least ten times. The V gene is TRBV28, the J gene TRBJ1-2; weak D call: TRBD1 (5 bases). Trimming pared 7 bases from V and 8 bases from J, leaving 17 bases between. Germline CDR1 reads MDHEN; CDR2 reads SYDVKM. The CDR3 loop spans 13 amino acids. CDR3 coding DNA: TGTGCCAGCACCCCGGGGGGACTTCCAGGCTACACCTTC. This codes for CASTPGGLPGYTF.

Many counts were recorded for this clonotype. The gene calls are TRBV2 and TRBJ1-4, with TRBD1 as a possible D gene (5 bases). This CDR3 comprises 15 residues. From germline, CDR1 is SNHLY and CDR2 FYNNEI. The germline V and J ends were trimmed by 2 bases and 3 bases, with 10 bases remaining between them. DNA for the CDR3: TGTGCCAGCAGTGAAATCGGCAGGGCTAATGAAAAACTGTTTTTT. This gives the protein CASSEIGRANEKLFF.

The sample holds a few counts of this clonotype. V is TRBV14 and J is TRBJ2-5; D not certain. From germline, CDR1 is SGHDN and CDR2 FVKESK. Trimming removed 3 bases from V and 1 base from J, with 21 bases in between. This CDR3 contains 18 residues. The CDR3 loop reads CASSHLPTPYNFQETQYF. The CDR3 DNA is TGTGCCAGCAGCCATCTACCCACACCGTACAACTTCCAAGAGACCCAGTACTTC.

This clonotype was detected a few times. The rearrangement joins TRBV5-1 to TRBJ1-2; 9 bases match TRBD1. The CDR3 contains 15 residues. Germline V CDR1 and CDR2: SGHRS, YFSETQ. V was pared by 0 bases and J by 4 bases, with 4 bases of the junction left unmatched. CDR3 sequence: CASSLGTGEGYGYTF. The CDR3 nucleotides read TGCGCCAGCAGCTTGGGGACAGGGGAGGGCTATGGCTACACCTTC.

This clonotype was counted many times. The rearrangement uses TRBV29-1 and TRBJ2-3, with 7 bases fitting TRBD1. Trimming removed 3 bases from V and 4 bases from J; junction bases left unmatched: 4. The CDR3 is 13 residues long. Germline loops: CDR1 SQVTM, CDR2 ANQGSEA. The CDR3, as DNA: TGCAGCGTTGAGGCTCAGGGGGCAGATACGCAGTATTTT. It yields the protein CSVEAQGADTQYF.